The clone carrying this T cell receptor (beta chain) was seen a handful of times. The source of the sample is a study of blood T cell repertoires in COVID-19. Turning to the study itself: Italy, Spain and the United States were the sources of the convalescent and acute COVID-19 samples. In each case, the material was cDNA or gDNA derived from T cells, B-cell-depleted T cells, or PBMCs.

CDR1 is LNHDA and CDR2 is SQIVND in the germline V gene (reference sequence). The CDR3 is made up of 14 amino acids. Authors' processing steps: For nucleated cells, counts were estimated from reference gene primer amplification. The table came from immunoSEQ multiplex PCR; TCRdb's copy has only in-frame clones and leaves some out. The V and J calls and the clone size are those of that table, but D and trimming were determined from the DNA. The profile shows a few hundred thousand clones, 65% to 90% of them singletons. Material: peripheral blood. This rearrangement joins TRBV19 to TRBJ1-5, with D hard to call. The source is a woman between 50 and 59 years old with acute or convalescent COVID-19. The CDR3 DNA reads as TGTGCAAGCTGGCAGGCGGGTAGCAATCAGCCCCAGCATTTT. Translating gives CASWQAGSNQPQHF.